The following is a T cell receptor beta chain sequence with its context. Its specificity is not known. Some clones are missing from TCRdb's copy, which holds only in-frame ones; the method was immunoSEQ multiplex PCR. The sample lists about 46,000 clones; approximately 86% were seen once. The data originate from a study of OX40 agonist ivuxolimab in advanced cancers. Points from the study as a whole: The mean number of expanded clones was higher in CD8+ T cells than in CD4+.

The TCR originated in an adult with an advanced solid tumor such as melanoma, head and neck, liver or kidney cancer. The sample was CD4+ or CD8+ T cells sorted from blood, taken in a trial of the OX40 agonist ivuxolimab.

This chain's CDR3 is CASSLDSYTGELFF. CDR3 nucleotides: TGTGCCAGCAGCTTGGACTCCTACACCGGGGAGCTGTTTTTT. This sequence joins TRBV5-8 and TRBJ2-2; D remains unclear. There are 14 residues in the CDR3. Trimming took off 0 bases at V and 3 bases at J, with 6 bases between the two ends. The germline CDR1 and CDR2 sequences are SGHTS and YDEGEE. Full variable domain (missing parts from reference TRBV5-8 and TRBJ2-2): EAGVTQSPTHLIKTRGQQATLRCSPISGHTSVYWYQQALGLGLQFLLWYDEGEERNRGNFPPRFSGRQFPNYSSELNVNALELEDSALYLCASSLDSYTGELFFGEGSRLTVL.